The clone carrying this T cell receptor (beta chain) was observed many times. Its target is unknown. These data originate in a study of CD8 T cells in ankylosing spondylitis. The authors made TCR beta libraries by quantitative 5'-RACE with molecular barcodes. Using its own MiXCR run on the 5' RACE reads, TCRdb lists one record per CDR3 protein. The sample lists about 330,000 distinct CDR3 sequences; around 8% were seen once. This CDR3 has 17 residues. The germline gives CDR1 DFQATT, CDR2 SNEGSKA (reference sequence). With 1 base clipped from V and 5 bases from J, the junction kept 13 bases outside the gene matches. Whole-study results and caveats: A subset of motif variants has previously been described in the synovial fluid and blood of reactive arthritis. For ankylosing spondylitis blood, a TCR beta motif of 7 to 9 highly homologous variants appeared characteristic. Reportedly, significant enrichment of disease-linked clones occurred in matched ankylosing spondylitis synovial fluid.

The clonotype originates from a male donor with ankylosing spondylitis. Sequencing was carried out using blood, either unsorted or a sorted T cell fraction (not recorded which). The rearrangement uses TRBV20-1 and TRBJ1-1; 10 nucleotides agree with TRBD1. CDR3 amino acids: CSARVDRGRRFGTEAFF. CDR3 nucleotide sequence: TGCAGTGCTAGAGTTGACAGGGGGCGCAGATTCGGTACTGAAGCTTTCTTT.